Listed below are T cell receptor beta chains from one sample, sequenced in a study of blood T cell repertoires in COVID-19. TCRdb's copy holds only in-frame clones and misses some; the assay was immunoSEQ multiplex PCR. Here the sample spans around 150,000 clones, 80% to 95% being singletons. Specimen: peripheral blood. These receptors originate from a woman in her forties or fifties with acute or convalescent COVID-19. Both conserved end residues are trimmed from each CDR3.

j_call: TRBJ2-1; v_call: TRBV7-9; cdr3_aa: ASSFLRSSYNEQF
j_call: TRBJ1-5; v_call: TRBV29-1; cdr3_aa: SDTGESNQPQH
j_call: TRBJ1-1; v_call: TRBV29-1; cdr3_aa: SVGLSTEAF
j_call: TRBJ2-7; v_call: TRBV5-6; cdr3_aa: ASSDLADSSYEQY
j_call: TRBJ2-5; v_call: TRBV3-1/TRBV3-2; cdr3_aa: ASSQWDTREMETQY
j_call: TRBJ1-1; v_call: TRBV27; cdr3_aa: ASSLSPQGNTEAF
j_call: TRBJ1-1; v_call: TRBV5-6; cdr3_aa: ASSFVGGANTEAF
j_call: TRBJ2-1; v_call: TRBV9; cdr3_aa: ASSPSGTSGYNEQF
j_call: TRBJ2-2; v_call: TRBV9; cdr3_aa: ASSVGGSSGELF
j_call: TRBJ2-3; v_call: TRBV3-1/TRBV3-2; cdr3_aa: ASSRLPADTQY
j_call: TRBJ1-1; v_call: TRBV5-1; cdr3_aa: ASSLGPGNTEAF
j_call: TRBJ1-5; v_call: TRBV12-3/TRBV12-4; cdr3_aa: ASGTGRGQPQH
j_call: TRBJ1-5; v_call: TRBV12-2; cdr3_aa: ASRPKTYTGERTGNQPQH